This entry lists 22 T cell receptor beta chains sequenced from one sample in a study of blood T cell repertoires in COVID-19. Measured with immunoSEQ multiplex PCR; TCRdb has only the in-frame clones, and not every one. The table has around 71,000 clones, roughly 80% seen once. Input material: peripheral blood. Receptors originate from a man between 65 and 85 years old with acute or convalescent COVID-19.

The chain recombines TRBV2 with TRBJ1-2; the D gene is possibly TRBD1 (5 bases). Germline CDR1 SNHLY, CDR2 FYNNEI. The CDR3 is made up of 14 amino acids. With 6 bases removed from V and 2 bases from J, the gap between germline ends came to 13 bases. The CDR3 DNA is TGTGCCAGCAGCAGACAGAAAACAAACTATGGCTACACCTTC. It yields the protein CASSRQKTNYGYTF. Supplemented by reference TRBV2 and TRBJ1-2, the full variable domain reads EPEVTQTPSHQVTQMGQEVILRCVPISNHLYFYWYRQILGQKVEFLVSFYNNEISEKSEIFDDQFSVERPDGSNFTLKIRSTKLEDSAMYFCASSRQKTNYGYTFGSGTRLTVV.

The V and J genes are TRBV7-9 and TRBJ1-2; tentatively, D is TRBD1 (6 bases). This CDR3 region has 15 residues. From germline, CDR1 is SEHNR and CDR2 FQNEAQ (reference sequence). V was pared by 0 bases and J by 8 bases, with 16 bases between. CDR3 nucleotides: TGTGCCAGCAGCTTAGCTGACGGGGGGGCCAAGGGCTACACCTTC. This gives the protein CASSLADGGAKGYTF.

The chain is built from TRBV29-1 and TRBJ2-5; TRBD1 agrees at 7 bases. The J segment lost 4 bases and the V segment lost 3 bases, leaving 5 bases of the junction unmatched. Germline V gene lookup returns CDR1 SQVTM and CDR2 ANQGSEA. The CDR3 length is 13 residues. The chain's CDR3 is CSVDSAGGETQYF. The CDR3 nucleotides read TGCAGCGTTGATTCTGCAGGGGGAGAGACCCAGTACTTC. The full variable domain, rest sourced from reference TRBV29-1 and TRBJ2-5, is SAVISQKPSRDICQRGTSLTIQCQVDSQVTMMFWYRQQPGQSLTLIATANQGSEATYESGFVIDKFPISRPNLTFSTLTVSNMSPEDSSIYLCSVDSAGGETQYFGPGTRLLVL.

The V gene is TRBV24-1, the J gene TRBJ2-1, with TRBD1 matching over 7 bases. The V and J ends lost 5 bases and 0 bases, in that order; junction bases with no gene match: 3. Looked up from germline, CDR1 is KGHDR and CDR2 is SFDVKD. This CDR3 comprises 15 residues. CDR3 nucleotide sequence: TGTGCCACCAGTGGATCAGGGGGCTCCTACAATGAGCAGTTCTTC. Protein: CATSGSGGSYNEQFF.

This clone showed up just a few times. The chain is built from TRBV5-4 and TRBJ2-7; TRBD1 might be the D (6 bases). Trimming shortened V by 4 bases and J by 4 bases, and 18 bases separated the two germline ends. Germline lookup yields CDR1 SGHNT and CDR2 YYREEE (reference sequence). This CDR3 contains 15 residues. CDR3 sequence (DNA): TGTGCCAGCAGCCCAACTAGAGGGGGAAGGTACGAGCAGTACTTC. The encoded protein is CASSPTRGGRYEQYF.

The chain couples TRBV30 to TRBJ1-2, with 8 bases fitting TRBD1. This CDR3 has 13 residues. V shed 1 base and J 4 bases; nucleotides not matched to a gene: 2. CDR1 and CDR2 from the germline V gene are GTSNPN and SVGIG (reference sequence). The CDR3 DNA reads TGTGCCTGGAGTGAGCAGGGGGCCTATGGCTACACCTTC. Translated, it gives CAWSEQGAYGYTF.

CDR3 loop: CASSPRTGRGYGYTF. CDR3 DNA sequence: TGTGCCAGCAGCCCCAGGACAGGGCGGGGGTATGGCTACACCTTC. The chain uses TRBV7-6 and TRBJ1-2; 8 bases are shared with TRBD1. CDR3 length equals 15 residues. From germline, CDR1 is SGHVS and CDR2 FNYEAQ. V lost 5 bases, J lost 5 bases, and 10 bases stayed unmatched.

Only a few counts were recorded for this clone. The V call is TRBV25-1, the J call TRBJ1-3; D remains unclear. The CDR3 extends over 17 amino acids. Germline loops: CDR1 MGHDK, CDR2 SYGVNS. The V end was cut by 5 bases, the J end by 0 bases, with 17 bases between. The CDR3 here is CASSPRALRGSGNTIYF. CDR3 in DNA: TGTGCCAGCAGTCCCCGGGCACTCCGGGGCTCTGGAAACACCATATATTTT.

This chain connects TRBV30 to TRBJ1-2; no definite D call. The ends were cut back, 0 bases at V and 0 bases at J, with 11 bases in the middle. The CDR3 contains 15 residues. Per the germline V gene, CDR1 is GTSNPN and CDR2 is SVGIG (reference sequence). CDR3 bases: TGTGCCTGGAGTGTCAGCGGAATAACTAACTATGGCTACACCTTC. This encodes CAWSVSGITNYGYTF.

V is TRBV9 and J is TRBJ1-1; tentatively, D is TRBD1 (6 bases). CDR1 and CDR2 (germline): SGDLS, YYNGEE. The V end was cut by 0 bases, the J end by 10 bases, with 19 bases between. The CDR3 has 15 amino acids. The CDR3 bases are TGTGCCAGCAGCGTAGGGGAGGGGGAAAGGGGAAGAGCTTTCTTT. Encoded protein: CASSVGEGERGRAFF.

The table lists this clone with a few counts. The V call is TRBV2, the J call TRBJ1-2; D unclear. The CDR3 contains 14 residues. The V end lost 2 bases, the J end lost 4 bases, and 11 bases lay between the germline ends. The V gene's germline CDR1 is SNHLY and CDR2 FYNNEI. CDR3 amino acids: CASSESPRIYGYTF. Here the CDR3 DNA reads TGTGCCAGCAGTGAATCTCCCAGGATCTATGGCTACACCTTC.

The gene calls are TRBV2 and TRBJ2-2; D gene uncertain. CDR3 length: 15 residues. The germline V gene encodes CDR1 SNHLY and CDR2 FYNNEI. Trimming took off 2 bases at V and 1 base at J, with 8 bases between the two ends. The DNA of the CDR3 is TGTGCCAGCAGTGAATGGGCAGGGAACACCGGGGAGCTGTTTTTT. Its translation is CASSEWAGNTGELFF.

The chain combines TRBV5-1 with TRBJ2-2, with D hard to call. Germline loops: CDR1 SGHRS, CDR2 YFSETQ. V shed 0 bases and J shed 5 bases, with 5 bases lying between them. The CDR3 covers 13 residues. This CDR3 reads CASSLERTGELFF. CDR3 DNA sequence: TGCGCCAGCAGCTTGGAGAGGACCGGGGAGCTGTTTTTT.

The CDR3 nucleotides are TGCGCCAGCAGCCAAGAAGGAGGCCCTAGCTCTGGGGCCAACGTCCTGACTTTC. It is translated as CASSQEGGPSSGANVLTF. The chain has TRBV4-3 and TRBJ2-6; TRBD2 is a possible D gene (5 bases). Trimming pared 0 bases from V and 0 bases from J, leaving 12 bases between. CDR3 size: 18 residues. Germline V gene data show CDR1 as LGHNA and CDR2 as YSLEER.

This chain connects TRBV21-1 to TRBJ1-5; TRBD1, as called in the table, went unchecked against the DNA. TRBV21-1 is a pseudogene. The CDR3 totals 19 residues. CDR3 DNA sequence: TGTGCCAGCAGCAAAGGGGGGACAGGGGGCACGTCGTTCCATCAGCCCCAGCATTTT. Amino acids: CASSKGGTGGTSFHQPQHF.

The chain is built from TRBV11-3 and TRBJ2-1, with D tentatively TRBD2 (6 bases). Germline V gene sequence: CDR1 SGHNT, CDR2 YENEEA. The V end lost 3 bases, the J end lost 0 bases, and 12 bases lay between the germline ends. The CDR3 extends over 16 amino acids. The DNA for the CDR3 is TGTGCCAGCAGCTTTTCCGCCGGGGGCTCCTACAATGAGCAGTTCTTC. This translates into CASSFSAGGSYNEQFF. The full variable domain, in which reference TRBV11-3 and TRBJ2-1 provide the parts outside the CDR3, is EAGVVQSPRYKIIEKKQPVAFWCNPISGHNTLYWYLQNLGQGPELLIRYENEEAVDDSQLPKDRFSAERLKGVDSTLKIQPAELGDSAVYLCASSFSAGGSYNEQFFGPGTRLTVL.

The V call is TRBV5-1, the J call TRBJ2-3; the D gene is possibly TRBD2 (6 bases). V lost 2 bases, J lost 0 bases, and 13 bases lay in between. CDR1 SGHRS and CDR2 YFSETQ come from the germline V gene. CDR3 size: 16 residues. For the CDR3, the DNA is TGCGCCAGCAGCTTCGGGGGTTCAGTTAGCACAGATACGCAGTATTTT. It is translated as CASSFGGSVSTDTQYF.

Only a few counts were recorded for this clone. V gene TRBV10-1 combines with J gene TRBJ1-2; D gene unclear. Deletions cut 2 bases from V and 8 bases from J, with 12 bases between. Germline V gives CDR1 WNHNN, CDR2 SYGVQD (reference sequence). CDR3 size: 13 residues. The CDR3 reads CASSEEGRRGYTF. DNA for the CDR3: TGCGCCAGCAGTGAGGAGGGAAGAAGGGGCTACACCTTC.

The chain has TRBV15 and TRBJ2-7; 8 nucleotides match TRBD2. This CDR3 has 13 amino acids. J gave up 4 bases and V 5 bases, and 4 bases lay outside the gene matches. The germline V gene has CDR1 LNHNV and CDR2 YYDKDF (reference sequence). The CDR3 loop is CATSQSSGYEQYF. CDR3 in DNA: TGTGCCACCAGCCAATCTAGCGGGTACGAGCAGTACTTC.

The chain carries TRBV5-1 and TRBJ2-2; 7 positions match TRBD1. Germline V gene sequence: CDR1 SGHRS, CDR2 YFSETQ. There are 18 residues in the CDR3. With 3 bases clipped from V and 1 base from J, the junction kept 12 bases outside the gene matches. In DNA form, the CDR3 reads TGCGCCAGCAGCTCGCGGCCGTTAACAGGGGTGAACACCGGGGAGCTGTTTTTT. Its protein product is CASSSRPLTGVNTGELFF.

The chain links TRBV18 to TRBJ1-1; 8 bases fit TRBD1. CDR1 is KGHSH, CDR2 LQKENI, per germline. V shed 5 bases, J shed 5 bases, and the junction held 10 bases outside the gene matches. This CDR3 is built from 15 residues. CDR3 region: CASSARTGQETEAFF. DNA for the CDR3: TGTGCCAGCTCAGCGCGGACAGGGCAGGAGACTGAAGCTTTCTTT.

The V call is TRBV11-3, the J call TRBJ2-7; D perhaps matches TRBD1 (6 bases). Trimming left V 0 bases short and J 2 bases short, with 11 bases between. Germline loops: CDR1 SGHNT, CDR2 YENEEA. The CDR3 is 15 amino acids. The CDR3 loop reads CASSLDQGSTYEQYF. DNA of the CDR3: TGTGCCAGCAGCTTAGATCAGGGGTCTACCTACGAGCAGTACTTC.